These 32 T cell receptor beta chains were all obtained from the same sample, sequenced in a study of type 1 regulatory T cells. These receptors lack a known antigen. TCRdb reprocessed the reads with MiXCR, giving one entry per CDR3 protein. In the table there are about 68,000 distinct CDR3 sequences, 55% to 80% of which are singletons. The specimen was cultured T cells, either the whole culture or a sorted T cell fraction (not recorded which). Indicated subset: Tr1-enriched cell product generated in vitro against host alloantigens. The receptors stem from a human donor in good health.

The rearrangement links TRBV20-1 to TRBJ2-7; TRBD2 matches 16 bases. V gave up 5 bases and J gave up 4 bases; unmatched junction bases: 5. This CDR3 is built from 15 residues. Germline CDR1 DFQATT, CDR2 SNEGSKA (reference sequence). The CDR3 bases are TGCAGTGCTCCGGGACTAGCGGGAGGGCTGTACGAGCAGTACTTC. Its protein product is CSAPGLAGGLYEQYF.

As DNA, the CDR3 is TGCAGTGCTAGAGATCCCCGGACTATGGTAGAGACCCAGTACTTC. Protein product: CSARDPRTMVETQYF. The gene calls are TRBV20-1 and TRBJ2-5; tentatively, D is TRBD2 (6 bases). The V and J ends lost 0 bases and 4 bases respectively, with 15 bases between them. Germline V gene sequence: CDR1 DFQATT, CDR2 SNEGSKA (reference sequence). The CDR3 is 15 amino acids.

The genes are TRBV7-9 and TRBJ2-5; D may be TRBD1 (5 bases). Germline lookup yields CDR1 SEHNR and CDR2 FQNEAQ (reference sequence). The CDR3 sequence is 14 residues long. V was trimmed by 5 bases and J by 4 bases, leaving 14 bases between them. CDR3: CASSPSTASETQYF. The CDR3 bases are TGTGCCAGCAGCCCCTCGACAGCTTCAGAGACCCAGTACTTC.

The gene calls are TRBV15 and TRBJ2-5; 9 bases align to TRBD1. Trimming at V came to 1 base and at J to 5 bases, leaving 5 bases not matched to a gene. The germline gives CDR1 LNHNV, CDR2 YYDKDF (reference sequence). This CDR3 has 15 amino acids. This CDR3 is CATSRGGQGGETQYF. The CDR3 DNA reads as TGTGCCACCAGCAGAGGGGGACAGGGAGGGGAGACCCAGTACTTC.

CDR3 protein: CASRRSGKYNEQFF. The CDR3 DNA reads as TGTGCCAGCAGACGTAGCGGGAAATACAATGAGCAGTTCTTC. The chain joins TRBV7-2 to TRBJ2-1; 8 bases agree with TRBD2. The CDR3 loop spans 14 amino acids. J was trimmed by 4 bases and V by 6 bases; bases with no gene match: 5. Germline CDR1 reads SGHTA; CDR2 reads FQGNSA.

The genes are TRBV18 and TRBJ1-2; no reliable D call. Trimming shortened V by 1 base and J by 5 bases, and 8 bases separated the two germline ends. CDR1 and CDR2 (germline): KGHSH, LQKENI. This CDR3 region has 13 residues. The CDR3 is CASSPQQPYGYTF. In DNA, the CDR3 is TGTGCCAGCTCACCACAACAGCCATATGGCTACACCTTC.

This chain uses TRBV10-3 with TRBJ2-3; TRBD1 aligns across 10 bases. V dropped 10 bases and J dropped 4; count of bases not matched to a gene: 8. Germline V gives CDR1 ENHRY, CDR2 SYGVKD. The CDR3 length is 14 residues. This CDR3 is CATSGTGEADTQYF. The CDR3, as DNA: TGTGCCACCTCCGGGACAGGGGAAGCAGATACGCAGTATTTT.

V is TRBV5-4 and J is TRBJ2-5, with D tentatively TRBD1 (6 bases). Trimming left V 5 bases short and J 2 bases short, with 13 bases between. Germline loops: CDR1 SGHNT, CDR2 YYREEE (reference sequence). This CDR3 has 14 residues. CDR3 protein: CASSSGTRQETQYF. For the CDR3, the DNA is TGTGCCAGCAGTTCCGGGACAAGGCAAGAGACCCAGTACTTC.

This clonotype was recorded once. This sequence joins TRBV7-2 and TRBJ2-5; D tentatively fits TRBD1 or TRBD2 (6 bases each). Germline V gene sequence: CDR1 SGHTA, CDR2 FQGNSA. The CDR3 extends over 14 amino acids. V was shortened by 3 bases and J by 2 bases, with 10 bases between the two germline ends. The CDR3 region is CASSFRRGQETQYF. CDR3 nucleotides: TGTGCCAGCAGCTTCCGGAGGGGGCAAGAGACCCAGTACTTC.

The chain carries TRBV6-1 and TRBJ2-5; tentatively, D is TRBD1 or TRBD2 (6 bases each). Germline V gene data show CDR1 as MNHNS and CDR2 as SASEGT. V was shortened by 0 bases and J by 7 bases, with 12 bases between the two germline ends. CDR3 size: 14 residues. The CDR3 spells CASSEAWGRGTQYF. CDR3 in DNA: TGTGCCAGCAGTGAAGCGTGGGGGCGGGGGACCCAGTACTTC.

Only one count was recorded for this clonotype. This chain connects TRBV20-1 to TRBJ2-1; 11 bases fit TRBD2. The CDR3 is 14 residues long. After removal of 6 bases from V and 10 bases from J, the junction contained 11 bases not matched to a gene. In germline, CDR1 is DFQATT, CDR2 SNEGSKA (reference sequence). In nucleotides, the CDR3 is TGCAGTGCGCCGTTAGCGGGGGGGTTTCGGGAGCAGTTCTTC. Its translation: CSAPLAGGFREQFF.

The chain joins TRBV6-2 or TRBV6-3 to TRBJ2-5; D is unresolved. With 5 bases removed from V and 0 bases from J, the gap between germline ends came to 13 bases. Germline assignment: CDR1 MNHEY and CDR2 SVGEGT. This CDR3 contains 15 residues. The CDR3 coding sequence is TGTGCCAGCAGTCCTCCCATGTGGGACCAAGAGACCCAGTACTTC. As protein: CASSPPMWDQETQYF.

This chain connects TRBV18 to TRBJ1-1; D may be TRBD1 (6 bases). The CDR3 totals 15 residues. The ends were cut back, 0 bases at V and 3 bases at J, with 11 bases in the middle. Per germline, CDR1 KGHSH and CDR2 LQKENI. CDR3 sequence: CASSPPVSGDTEAFF. CDR3 DNA: TGTGCCAGCTCACCACCGGTTTCAGGGGACACTGAAGCTTTCTTT.

This chain links TRBV7-6 with TRBJ1-2, with TRBD1 matching over 12 bases. This CDR3 region has 15 residues. V lost 5 bases to trimming and J lost 8 bases; unmatched junction nucleotides: 9. Germline loops: CDR1 SGHVS, CDR2 FNYEAQ. The CDR3 region has the DNA TGTGCCAGCAGCCTCGGGACAGGGGGCGCGGGGGGCTACACCTTC. As protein: CASSLGTGGAGGYTF. The entire variable domain, with the rest obtained from reference TRBV7-6 and TRBJ1-2, is as follows: GAGVSQSPRYKVTKRGQDVALRCDPISGHVSLYWYRQALGQGPEFLTYFNYEAQQDKSGLPNDRFSAERPEGSISTLTIQRTEQRDSAMYRCASSLGTGGAGGYTFGSGTRLTVV.

V gene TRBV29-1 combines with J gene TRBJ2-7; 9 bases map to TRBD2. The V gene end was trimmed by 0 bases and the J gene end by 0 bases; junction bases not matched to a gene: 3. The CDR3 has 15 amino acids. Germline V gives CDR1 SQVTM, CDR2 ANQGSEA. This chain's CDR3 is CSVEERLAASYEQYF. CDR3 in DNA: TGCAGCGTTGAAGAACGACTAGCGGCCTCCTACGAGCAGTACTTC.

The chain has TRBV7-9 and TRBJ1-1; D possibly corresponds to TRBD1 (5 bases). In germline, CDR1 is SEHNR, CDR2 FQNEAQ (reference sequence). The V end was cut by 2 bases, the J end by 11 bases, with 12 bases between. The CDR3 sequence is 12 residues long. CDR3 DNA sequence: TGTGCCAGCAGCTTAAGTGTCCAGGGTGCTTTCTTT. Protein sequence: CASSLSVQGAFF.

This clonotype was picked up a small number of times. The rearrangement joins TRBV2 to TRBJ2-2, with 9 bases fitting TRBD2. V was pared by 1 base and J by 7 bases, with 10 bases of the junction left unmatched. Germline lookup yields CDR1 SNHLY and CDR2 FYNNEI. The CDR3 has 17 residues. As DNA, the CDR3 is TGTGCCAGCAGTGAAGTATCGGCGGGAGGGCCTGGCGGGGAGCTGTTTTTT. Protein product: CASSEVSAGGPGGELFF.

The gene calls are TRBV4-3 and TRBJ1-6, with D maybe TRBD1 (6 bases). This CDR3 spans 15 amino acids. The V gene's germline CDR1 is LGHNA and CDR2 YSLEER. V was shortened by 0 bases and J by 13 bases, with 16 bases between the two germline ends. CDR3 region: CASSQEEGGISPLHF. The CDR3 nucleotides are TGCGCCAGCAGCCAAGAAGAGGGGGGGATCTCTCCCCTCCACTTT.

The chain has TRBV27 and TRBJ2-4, with TRBD2 as a possible D gene (5 bases). The CDR3 spans 13 residues. Germline V CDR1 and CDR2: MNHEY, SMNVEV (reference sequence). The V gene lost 6 bases and the J gene lost 8 bases, with 14 bases spanning the gap. CDR3 in DNA: TGTGCCAGCAGCCAACGCCAGCGGTACATTCAGTACTTC. Translated, it gives CASSQRQRYIQYF.

The chain carries TRBV20-1 and TRBJ1-1; TRBD1 matches 7 bases. Trimming removed 1 base from V and 2 bases from J; junction bases left unmatched: 13. CDR1 DFQATT and CDR2 SNEGSKA come from the germline V gene (reference sequence). The CDR3 is 17 residues long. The CDR3 nucleotides read TGCAGTGCTAGAGCTCACTTAAACAGGGGTTTTAACACTGAAGCTTTCTTT. Translated: CSARAHLNRGFNTEAFF.

This chain's CDR3 is CASSFLPGEKLFF. CDR3 nucleotide sequence: TGTGCCAGCAGCTTTCTTCCTGGAGAAAAACTGTTTTTT. This sequence joins TRBV5-5 and TRBJ1-4, with D hard to call. Germline lookup yields CDR1 SGHKS and CDR2 YYEKEE (reference sequence). Trimming stripped 2 bases from V and 8 bases from J, with 10 bases between. This CDR3 region has 13 residues.

The chain joins TRBV20-1 to TRBJ2-2; 7 bases fit TRBD1. The CDR3 consists of 16 residues. CDR1 and CDR2 from the germline V gene are DFQATT and SNEGSKA (reference sequence). Trimming removed 5 bases from V and 2 bases from J; junction bases left unmatched: 11. The CDR3 DNA sequence: TGCAGTGCTTTATCTTACCGGGACAGTAACACCGGGGAGCTGTTTTTT. Its translation: CSALSYRDSNTGELFF.

This clonotype was seen a few times. The chain combines TRBV7-2 with TRBJ2-7; weak D call: TRBD1 (6 bases). V lost 4 bases and J lost 4, with 8 bases in between. CDR1 SGHTA and CDR2 FQGNSA come from the germline V gene. The CDR3 totals 12 residues. The CDR3 is CASSSTGYEQYF. CDR3 nucleotide sequence: TGTGCCAGCAGCTCTACAGGGTACGAGCAGTACTTC.

V and J are TRBV6-5 and TRBJ2-7; 8 nucleotides match TRBD1. CDR1 MNHEY and CDR2 SVGAGI come from the germline V gene. This CDR3 contains 14 residues. J was trimmed by 6 bases and V by 6 bases; bases with no gene match: 10. CDR3 sequence (DNA): TGTGCCAGCAGGAAAACCGGGACAGGACGCGAGCAGTACTTC. As protein: CASRKTGTGREQYF.

The sample holds a few counts of this clonotype. The genes are TRBV12-3 or TRBV12-4 and TRBJ2-1; D may be TRBD2 (6 bases). CDR3 size: 17 residues. V was shortened by 6 bases and J by 0 bases, with 18 bases between the two germline ends. CDR3 region: CASSPTRLAVSYNEQFF. CDR3 bases: TGTGCCAGCAGCCCGACGCGGTTAGCGGTCTCCTACAATGAGCAGTTCTTC.

The rearrangement links TRBV24-1 to TRBJ2-5; D uncertain. Trimming took 4 bases from V and 6 from J, leaving 11 bases between them. The CDR3 extends over 13 amino acids. Germline-derived CDR1 and CDR2 are KGHDR and SFDVKD. In DNA form, the CDR3 reads TGTGCCACCAGTGAATGGAAAGCCCAGACCCAGTACTTC. Encoded protein: CATSEWKAQTQYF.

The genes are TRBV13 and TRBJ2-3; the D gene is possibly TRBD2 (7 bases). The CDR3 contains 15 residues. The germline V gene has CDR1 PRHDT and CDR2 FYEKMQ (reference sequence). The V and J ends lost 3 bases and 3 bases respectively, with 13 bases between them. In DNA form, the CDR3 reads TGTGCCAGCAGCTTTAACGGGGGGCAAACAGATACGCAGTATTTT. This gives the protein CASSFNGGQTDTQYF. The variable domain in full, completed from reference TRBV13 and TRBJ2-3, reads AAGVIQSPRHLIKEKRETATLKCYPIPRHDTVYWYQQGPGQDPQFLISFYEKMQSDKGSIPDRFSAQQFSDYHSELNMSSLELGDSALYFCASSFNGGQTDTQYFGPGTRLTVL.

This clonotype was seen only a few times. V is TRBV7-3 and J is TRBJ2-2; D gene uncertain. CDR1 and CDR2 (germline): SGHTA, FQGTGA. Deletions cut 2 bases from V and 4 bases from J, with 5 bases between. This CDR3 region has 13 residues. DNA for the CDR3: TGTGCCAGCAGCTTACGAAGCACCGGGGAGCTGTTTTTT. It translates to CASSLRSTGELFF.

This rearrangement joins TRBV6-2 or TRBV6-3 to TRBJ2-2, with a possible D match to TRBD1 (6 bases). V lost 4 bases to trimming and J lost 7 bases, with 13 bases between them. This CDR3 has 14 residues. CDR1 and CDR2 from the germline V gene are MNHEY and SVGEGT. The CDR3 sequence is CASSFTTGLGELFF. The DNA of the CDR3 is TGTGCCAGCAGTTTCACAACAGGGCTCGGGGAGCTGTTTTTT.

The rearrangement uses TRBV11-2 and TRBJ1-6; D is perhaps TRBD1 (5 bases). V dropped 5 bases and J dropped 10 bases, with 18 bases sitting between them. Germline loops: CDR1 SGHAT, CDR2 FQNNGV. The CDR3 length is 15 residues. The CDR3: CASSLGRTSYSPLHF. CDR3 bases: TGTGCCAGCAGCCTAGGGCGGACATCTTACTCACCCCTCCACTTT.

V is TRBV7-6 and J is TRBJ2-1, with 7 positions matching TRBD2. Per the germline V gene, CDR1 is SGHVS and CDR2 is FNYEAQ. CDR3 length: 20 amino acids. Trimming cost V 1 base and J 6 bases; bases outside gene matches: 21. CDR3 protein: CASSLVRMKVTSPVFNEQFF. CDR3 bases: TGTGCCAGCAGCTTAGTCAGGATGAAGGTGACTAGCCCGGTTTTCAATGAGCAGTTCTTC.

The rearrangement uses TRBV2 and TRBJ2-5, with 11 bases lining up with TRBD1. The ends lost 6 bases at V and 5 bases at J; junction bases unmatched: 5. This CDR3 spans 14 amino acids. Germline-derived CDR1 and CDR2 are SNHLY and FYNNEI. The CDR3 bases are TGTGCCAGCAGCGGACAGGGGGCTTGGGAGACCCAGTACTTC. The encoded protein is CASSGQGAWETQYF.